This T cell receptor (beta chain) derives from a study of blood T cell repertoires in COVID-19 (dated by TCRdb to 2018 to 2021). A note on the overall study: Samples covering the acute and convalescent phases of COVID-19 were provided by collaborators in the United States, Italy and Spain. The prospective study material was composed of cDNA or gDNA derived from T cells, B-cell-depleted T cells, or PBMCs. Subjects who had been exposed to COVID-19, were actively infected with it, or had recovered from it provided the deeply sampled blood TCRbeta repertoires that made up the dataset. The repertoires were released in a freely available public database intended as a resource for research on the immune response to SARS-CoV-2. Samples were obtained from the ongoing ImmuneRACE study (first 160 participants) and from some 1,200 subjects provided by 6 global collaborators. Sample metadata almost always included a de-identified subject ID, COVID-19 status, age in years and sex. HLA class I and class II types, where available, came from metadata supplied by the sample provider rather than from assay-based typing.

Via the germline V gene (reference sequence), CDR1 is LNHDA and CDR2 SQIVND. The junction carries 13 bases between V and J, which are trimmed by 7 bases and 0 bases respectively. Its CDR3 holds 15 amino acids, cysteine through phenylalanine. Just the 45-base CDR3 DNA is kept, in frame starting at base 1. The collaborating institutions used their own protocols to collect whole blood in K2EDTA tubes. For TCRbeta analysis, collaborators shipped samples as frozen whole blood, isolated PBMCs, or DNA extracted from either of those sample types. TCRbeta CDR3 regions were amplified from genomic DNA using the immunoSEQ Assay, a bias-controlled multiplex PCR. As for how the authors treated the data: The number of nucleated cells in each sample was estimated from the amplification of reference gene primers within the assay. To quantify the absolute abundance of each unique TCRbeta CDR3 rearrangement, sequence reads were collapsed and filtered. For each sample, productive Simpson clonality was calculated by taking the square root of Simpson's diversity index across productive rearrangements. In TCRdb, the immuneACCESS table is reduced to in-frame sequences with V and J assigned. These tables do not hold every clone; where another copy was compared, an unresolved V gene accounts for under half, and the others remain unexplained. The DNA gave D and trimming, while V, J and clone size come from that table. For this sample there are 80,000 to 90,000 clones; about 86% appear just once. The ten top clones hold approximately 1.3% of the sample.

A word on this clone: There is no known antigen for this receptor. Per-base quality was not reported, and no clone a single base away is much larger than it.

The paper as a whole reports these results and caveats: The quantity of clinical and demographic metadata differed by source and by participant and was supplied without curation.

Recombination joined TRBV19 with TRBJ2-1; there is no confident call for the D gene. The sample comprised peripheral blood. This clonotype originated in a man at least 80 years old with active or convalescent COVID-19. In nucleotide form, the sequence is TGTGCCAGTACTATGACTCAGAGCTCCTACAATGAGCAGTTCTTC. It codes for CASTMTQSSYNEQFF.